These 25 T cell receptor beta chains were all obtained from the same sample, sequenced in a study of tumor-infiltrating lymphocytes in primary liver carcinoma. cDNA specific to TCR beta was made from 450 to 650 ng of total RNA, with a constant-region primer employed for priming. Three nested multiplex PCR rounds, a slightly modified ARM-PCR method, built the TCR beta libraries. The first two PCR rounds, roughly 11 cycles each, used TRBV1-TRBV30 forward primers and a C-beta reverse primer. Via MiXCR, TCRdb re-called the multiplex PCR reads, giving one row per CDR3 protein. Found here are about 32,000 distinct CDR3 sequences, roughly four fifths of them singletons; the top ten hold roughly 38%. Co-extracting RNA and DNA was done with roughly 17-34 mg of unsorted bulk tissue as input. The sample comprised liver tumor tissue from sampling region 5. Stated subset: tumor region T5, tumor centre. The receptors shown here come from a middle-aged man with primary liver carcinoma and hepatitis B virus infection.

Remarks on this clonotype: An end of the junction differs from the germline gene, which may be a read error. The V call is TRBV4-1, the J call TRBJ2-6; 11 bases are a match to TRBD2. This CDR3 has 21 amino acids. CDR1 is MGHRA and CDR2 is YSYEKL in the germline V gene. The CDR3 DNA is TGCGCCAGCAGCCAAGTCGGACTAGCGGGCCTGAAGGCGGTCGGGGCCAACGTCCCGATTTTC. It is translated as CASSQVGLAGLKAVGANVPIF.

This clonotype was detected once. The chain carries TRBV10-3 and TRBJ2-3; 13 bases line up with TRBD2. Germline V gene sequence: CDR1 ENHRY, CDR2 SYGVKD. The CDR3 spans 18 residues. Trimming took 3 bases from V and 3 from J; bases not matched to a gene: 9. CDR3 protein: CAISETRTSGSVTDTQYF. CDR3 in DNA: TGTGCCATCAGTGAAACCCGGACTAGCGGGAGTGTAACAGATACGCAGTATTTT.

About this clonotype: At one of its ends the junction is not consistent with the germline gene, which may arise from a read error. The genes are TRBV6-5 and TRBJ1-1; D might be TRBD1 (5 bases). Germline loops: CDR1 MNHEY, CDR2 SVGAGI. This CDR3 contains 14 residues. The CDR3 sequence: CASRSGTLNIEAFF. CDR3 bases: TGTGCTAGCAGATCCGGGACGCTGAACATTGAAGCTTTCTTT.

This sequence joins TRBV6-1 and TRBJ1-5; no clear D. The CDR3 is 15 residues long. Germline values: CDR1 MNHNS, CDR2 SASEGT. This CDR3 reads CSCSEISYSNQPQHF. CDR3 sequence (DNA): TGTAGCTGCAGTGAAATCTCCTATAGCAATCAGCCCCAGCATTTT.

As regards this clonotype: Because it lacks the conserved phenylalanine or tryptophan at the end, this CDR3 is likely a read error. This chain links TRBV20-1 with TRBJ2-5; no clear D. V was trimmed by 3 bases and J by 6 bases, leaving 14 bases between them. CDR1 and CDR2 (germline): DFQATT, SNEGSKA (reference sequence). The CDR3 is 13 residues long. CDR3 coding DNA: TGCAGTGCTAGTCTCGCTGGTATGAAGACCCAGTACTTG. Amino acids: CSASLAGMKTQYL.

The rearrangement links TRBV6-5 to TRBJ2-5, with D perhaps matching TRBD1 or TRBD2 (5 bases each). V lost 3 bases and J lost 7, with 15 bases in between. This CDR3 is built from 14 residues. Germline lookup yields CDR1 MNHEY and CDR2 SVGAGI. The CDR3 DNA follows: TGTGCCAGCAGTTATACGTCTCCTGGGGGGACCCAGTACTTC. Translating it yields CASSYTSPGGTQYF.

A word on this clonotype: Possible read error: a much larger clone is one base away. J is TRBJ2-7 and V is TRBV6-5; D is unclear. The germline CDR1 and CDR2 sequences are MNHEY and SVGAGI. The CDR3 is made up of 11 amino acids. The chain's CDR3 is CVGKVDYEQYF. CDR3 sequence (DNA): TGTGTCGGCAAGGTAGACTACGAGCAGTACTTC.

By share, this clonotype ranks as large. The V and J genes are TRBV29-1 and TRBJ2-5, with unresolved D. The CDR3 is 12 amino acids. The germline V gene encodes CDR1 SQVTM and CDR2 ANQGSEA. V was pared by 4 bases and J by 1 base, with 7 bases between. CDR3 amino acids: CSVAASQETQYF. The CDR3 DNA reads TGCAGCGTTGCGGCGAGCCAAGAGACCCAGTACTTC.

With regard to this clonotype: Given the absence of the conserved phenylalanine or tryptophan at the CDR3 end, a read error is likely. V is TRBV11-2 and J is TRBJ2-3, with a tentative D call TRBD2 (6 bases). Per the germline V gene, CDR1 is SGHAT and CDR2 is FQNNGV. This CDR3 has 17 amino acids. Deletions cut 5 bases from V and 0 bases from J, with 18 bases between. CDR3 DNA: TGTGCCAGCAGCCTAATAGCAGGAGGGTCTAGCACAGATACGCAGTATTAT. It yields the protein CASSLIAGGSSTDTQYY.

The CDR3 DNA reads as TGTGCCAGCAGCCCCCAGCAGTACAGTGAGCAGTACTTC. Translation: CASSPQQYSEQYF. This chain connects TRBV6-1 to TRBJ2-7; D is unresolved. CDR3 length: 13 amino acids. The germline gives CDR1 MNHNS, CDR2 SASEGT. The germline V and J ends were trimmed by 6 bases and 7 bases, with 16 bases remaining between them.

J is TRBJ2-3 and V is TRBV6-2 or TRBV6-3, with 11 bases lining up with TRBD2. Per germline, CDR1 MNHEY and CDR2 SVGEGT. V trimming: 6 bases; J trimming: 7 bases; junction bases outside the gene matches: 18. This CDR3 region has 18 residues. The chain's CDR3 is CASSFLRLAGSWANTQYF. The CDR3 DNA reads TGTGCCAGCAGCTTCCTCCGACTAGCGGGATCGTGGGCAAATACGCAGTATTTT.

Regarding this clonotype: One end of the junction varies from germline; a read error may be responsible. The chain is built from TRBV6-5 and TRBJ2-1; 8 bases match TRBD1. CDR3 length: 14 amino acids. In germline, CDR1 is MNHEY, CDR2 SVGAGI. The CDR3 coding sequence is TGTGCCAGCAGTTACCGAGACAGGGGCGACGAGCTGTTCTTC. It translates to CASSYRDRGDELFF.

In regard to this clonotype: A read error may produce the germline difference seen at one junction end. The rearrangement joins TRBV7-8 to TRBJ1-1; no definite D call. The germline V gene encodes CDR1 SGHVS and CDR2 FQNEAQ. CDR3 length: 13 residues. This chain's CDR3 is CASSLGPGTEALF. As DNA, the CDR3 is TGTGCCAGCAGTTTAGGGCCGGGCACTGAAGCTCTCTTT. Combining the CDR3 with reference TRBV7-8 and TRBJ1-1 gives the whole variable domain GAGVSQSPRYKVAKRGQDVALRCDPISGHVSLFWYQQALGQGPEFLTYFQNEAQLDKSGLPSDRFFAERPEGSVSTLKIQRTQQEDSAVYLCASSLGPGTEALFGQGTRLTVV.

As concerns this clonotype: A read error may produce the germline difference seen at one junction end. The gene calls are TRBV4-1 and TRBJ2-7, with TRBD2 matching 10 bases. Germline assignment: CDR1 MGHRA and CDR2 YSYEKL. The CDR3 is made up of 18 amino acids. This CDR3 reads CVSSPYSTGTSVPYEQYF. CDR3 bases: TGCGTCAGCAGCCCGTATTCGACCGGGACTAGCGTACCCTACGAGCAGTACTTC.

In the case of this clonotype: Sequence at one end of the junction differs from germline and may be a read error. The V call is TRBV11-1, the J call TRBJ2-5, with D possibly TRBD1 on 5 matching bases. There are 14 residues in the CDR3. Germline V gene data show CDR1 as SGHAT and CDR2 as FQDESV (reference sequence). CDR3 sequence (DNA): TGTGCCAGCTGCTTTAACCTGGGGCAGGAGACCAAGTACTTC. Protein product: CASCFNLGQETKYF. Drawing the rest from reference TRBV11-1 and TRBJ2-5, the complete variable domain is EAEVAQSPRYKITEKSQAVAFWCDPISGHATLYWYRQILGQGPELLVQFQDESVVDDSQLPKDRFSAERLKGVDSTLKIQPAELGDSAMYLCASCFNLGQETKYFGPGTRLLVL.

A few counts support this clonotype. Given the absence of the conserved phenylalanine or tryptophan at the CDR3 end, a read error is likely. This chain connects TRBV15 to TRBJ2-1; TRBD2 agrees at 8 bases. The CDR3 spans 14 residues. Unmatched junction bases numbered 1, after V lost 1 base and J lost 5 bases. The V gene's germline CDR1 is LNHNV and CDR2 YYDKDF (reference sequence). CDR3 DNA sequence: TGTGCCACCAGCAGAGGAGCGGGAGACAATGAGCAGTTCTCC. Protein: CATSRGAGDNEQFS.

For this clonotype: An end of the junction does not agree with germline; a read error may underlie this. The gene calls are TRBV29-1 and TRBJ2-1; weak D call: TRBD1 (6 bases). Germline-derived CDR1 and CDR2 are SQVTM and ANQGSEA. This CDR3 spans 12 amino acids. The CDR3 coding sequence is TGCAGCGCCCGTCCAAGGGGGAATGGGCAGTTCTTC. Translating it yields CSARPRGNGQFF.

As regards this clonotype: In this CDR3 the conserved last residue, phenylalanine or tryptophan, is missing, so a read error is likely. The rearrangement uses TRBV12-3 or TRBV12-4 and TRBJ2-1, with 8 bases aligning to TRBD2. The ends lost 2 bases at V and 9 bases at J; junction bases unmatched: 6. This CDR3 contains 14 residues. The CDR3 reads CASSLTGGPSEQFS. CDR3 DNA: TGTGCCAGCAGTTTAACGGGAGGGCCCAGTGAGCAGTTCTCC.

About this clonotype itself: Being one base from a much bigger clone, this may be a read error. It is likely a read error, because the conserved phenylalanine at the end of the CDR3 is missing. The chain carries TRBV5-6 and TRBJ1-1; D gene ambiguous. Trimming took 6 bases from V and 10 from J, leaving 28 bases between them. The CDR3 has 16 amino acids. In germline, CDR1 is SGHDT, CDR2 YYEEEE. The DNA of the CDR3 is TGTGCCAGCAACCAGAATCACCCATACGGACGGGAGGGAGCTTTCTCT. Encoded protein: CASNQNHPYGREGAFS.

As to this clonotype: The CDR3 does not end in the conserved phenylalanine or tryptophan, so this is likely a read error. This chain joins TRBV11-2 and TRBJ2-7; D possibly uses TRBD1 or TRBD2 (5 bases each). Germline V CDR1 and CDR2: SGHAT, FQNNGV. The V and J ends lost 0 bases and 3 bases respectively, with 15 bases between them. This CDR3 comprises 16 residues. For the CDR3, the DNA is TGTGCCAGCAGCTTAGATCTGGGGACGGAAATCTACGAGCAGTACCTT. Translating it yields CASSLDLGTEIYEQYL.

This clonotype was counted only a few times. One end of the junction fails to match germline, which may point to a read error. The V and J genes are TRBV4-1 and TRBJ2-7, with D tentatively TRBD1 (8 bases). Germline values: CDR1 MGHRA, CDR2 YSYEKL. The CDR3 has 15 amino acids. Here the CDR3 reads CASSQVTGGAYEQYF. The DNA of the CDR3 is TGCGCCAGTAGCCAAGTTACAGGGGGGGCCTACGAGCAGTACTTC.

This clonotype was seen a handful of times. The V gene is TRBV6-5, the J gene TRBJ2-3, with 9 bases matching TRBD1. CDR1 and CDR2 (germline): MNHEY, SVGAGI. The CDR3 totals 15 residues. Trimming took 9 bases from V and 5 from J; bases not matched to a gene: 12. The CDR3 nucleotides are TGTGCCAGTGGTTCCCCGGGACAGGGCATAGATACGCAGTATTTT. Protein sequence: CASGSPGQGIDTQYF.

For this clonotype: The junction differs from germline at one of its ends, possibly a read error. The V call is TRBV6-2 or TRBV6-3, the J call TRBJ2-5; 8 bases match TRBD2. The CDR3 covers 15 residues. Germline V CDR1 and CDR2: MNHEY, SVGEGT. The CDR3 region has the DNA TGTGCCAGTGCGACTAGCGTGAGCCTTGGAGAGACCCAGCACTTC. It encodes CASATSVSLGETQHF.

The J gene is TRBJ2-7, the V gene TRBV6-2 or TRBV6-3; no clear D gene. This CDR3 spans 13 amino acids. CDR1 and CDR2 from the germline V gene are MNHEY and SVGEGT. V was shortened by 7 bases and J by 9 bases, with 19 bases between the two germline ends. The CDR3 here is CASTYSVLQGQYF. As DNA, the CDR3 is TGTGCCAGCACCTACAGTGTCTTACAAGGGCAGTACTTC.

This clonotype was seen once. As the CDR3 is not closed by the conserved phenylalanine or tryptophan, this likely results from a read error. The CDR3 nucleotides read TGTGCCAGCAGCGGTTACTCCACCTGGGAGCTGTTTTTG. This codes for CASSGYSTWELFL. J is TRBJ2-2 and V is TRBV12-3 or TRBV12-4; no clear D. The CDR3 consists of 13 residues.